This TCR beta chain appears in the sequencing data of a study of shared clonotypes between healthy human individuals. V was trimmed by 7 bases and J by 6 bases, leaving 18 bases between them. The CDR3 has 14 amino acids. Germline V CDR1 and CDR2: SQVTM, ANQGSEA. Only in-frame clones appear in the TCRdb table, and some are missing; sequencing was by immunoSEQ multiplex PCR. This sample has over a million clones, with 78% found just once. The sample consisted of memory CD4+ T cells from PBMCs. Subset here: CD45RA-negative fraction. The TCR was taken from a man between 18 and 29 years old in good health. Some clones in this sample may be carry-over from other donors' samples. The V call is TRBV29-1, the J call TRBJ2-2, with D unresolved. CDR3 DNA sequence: TGCAGCGCCACCGGAGAGGCAAGGGCCGGGGAGCTGTTTTTT. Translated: CSATGEARAGELFF.